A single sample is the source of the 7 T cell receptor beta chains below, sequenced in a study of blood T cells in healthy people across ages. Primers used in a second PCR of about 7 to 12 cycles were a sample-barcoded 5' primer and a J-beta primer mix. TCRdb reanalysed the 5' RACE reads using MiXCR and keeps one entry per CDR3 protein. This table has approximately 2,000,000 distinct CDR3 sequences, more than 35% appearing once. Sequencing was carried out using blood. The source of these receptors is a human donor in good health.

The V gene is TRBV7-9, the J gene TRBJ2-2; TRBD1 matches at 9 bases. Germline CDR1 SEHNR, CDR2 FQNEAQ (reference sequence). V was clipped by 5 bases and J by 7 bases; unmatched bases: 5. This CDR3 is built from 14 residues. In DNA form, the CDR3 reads TGTGCCAGCAGCCCGGGACAGGGTAACGGGGAGCTGTTTTTT. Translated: CASSPGQGNGELFF.

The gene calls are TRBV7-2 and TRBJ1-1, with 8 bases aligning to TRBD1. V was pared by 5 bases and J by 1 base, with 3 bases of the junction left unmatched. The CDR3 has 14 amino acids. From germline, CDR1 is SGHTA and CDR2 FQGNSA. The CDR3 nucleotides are TGTGCCAGCAGCCAGGGGGCTCCGAACACTGAAGCTTTCTTT. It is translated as CASSQGAPNTEAFF. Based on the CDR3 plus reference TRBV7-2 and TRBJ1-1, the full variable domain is GAGVSQSPSNKVTEKGKDVELRCDPISGHTALYWYRQSLGQGLEFLIYFQGNSAPDKSGLPSDRFSAERTGGSVSTLTIQRTQQEDSAVYLCASSQGAPNTEAFFGQGTRLTVV.

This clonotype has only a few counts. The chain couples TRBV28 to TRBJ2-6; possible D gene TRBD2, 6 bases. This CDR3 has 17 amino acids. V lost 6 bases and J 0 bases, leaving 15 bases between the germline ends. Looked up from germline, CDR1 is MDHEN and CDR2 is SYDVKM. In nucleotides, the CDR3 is TGTGCCAGCAGGCTCGGGACGGGACTCTCTGGGGCCAACGTCCTGACTTTC. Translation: CASRLGTGLSGANVLTF. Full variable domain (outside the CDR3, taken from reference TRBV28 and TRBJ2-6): DVKVTQSSRYLVKRTGEKVFLECVQDMDHENMFWYRQDPGLGLRLIYFSYDVKMKEKGDIPEGYSVSREKKERFSLILESASTNQTSMYLCASRLGTGLSGANVLTFGAGSRLTVL.

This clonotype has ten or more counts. The CDR3 coding sequence is TGCAGTGCCCCAAACAGGGGCTTAAACTCTGGGGCCAACGTCCTGACTTTC. This sequence encodes CSAPNRGLNSGANVLTF. The chain is built from TRBV20-1 and TRBJ2-6; TRBD1 matches 7 bases. V shed 6 bases and J 0 bases; nucleotides not matched to a gene: 11. The V gene's germline CDR1 is DFQATT and CDR2 SNEGSKA (reference sequence). There are 17 residues in the CDR3.

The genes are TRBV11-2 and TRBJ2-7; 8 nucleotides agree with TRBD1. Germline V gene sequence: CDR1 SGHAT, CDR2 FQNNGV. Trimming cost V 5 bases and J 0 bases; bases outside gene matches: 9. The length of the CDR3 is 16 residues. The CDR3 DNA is TGTGCCAGCAGCACCACGACAGGGGACGCCTCCTACGAGCAGTACTTC. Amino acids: CASSTTTGDASYEQYF.

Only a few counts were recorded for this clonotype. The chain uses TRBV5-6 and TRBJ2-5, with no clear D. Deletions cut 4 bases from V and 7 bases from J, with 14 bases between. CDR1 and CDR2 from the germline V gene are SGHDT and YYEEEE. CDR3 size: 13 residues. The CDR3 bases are TGTGCCAGCAGCGTCATCAAGGGCGGGACCCAGTACTTC. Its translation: CASSVIKGGTQYF.

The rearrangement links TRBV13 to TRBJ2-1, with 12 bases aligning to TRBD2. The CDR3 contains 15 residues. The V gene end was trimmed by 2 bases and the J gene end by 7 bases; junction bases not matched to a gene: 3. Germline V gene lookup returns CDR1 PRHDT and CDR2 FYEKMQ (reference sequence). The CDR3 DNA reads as TGTGCCAGCAGCTTACCGACTAGCGGGGGAAATGAGCAGTTCTTC. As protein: CASSLPTSGGNEQFF.